One sample yielded the 31 T cell receptor beta chains listed below, sequenced in a study of regulatory T cells in long-lasting Graves disease. Time point reported: persistent/refractory GD, antithyroid drugs over 5 years with positive TRAb. After RNA was extracted from PBMCs, the TCR library was made from it. iRepertoire HTBI primers and Arm-PCR of CDR3 regions built TCR beta libraries. Via MiXCR, TCRdb re-called the multiplex PCR reads, giving one row per CDR3 protein. The table includes fewer than 400,000 distinct CDR3 sequences, about 20% detected once. The sample here was peripheral blood mononuclear cells (PBMCs), taken when the disease was refractory, from a patient treated with antithyroid drugs. These receptor sequences come from a female donor with Graves disease.

This clonotype was seen more than once but under ten times. The chain couples TRBV5-5 to TRBJ1-2, with D unclear. CDR3 size: 16 residues. Germline CDR1 is SGHKS and CDR2 is YYEKEE (reference sequence). V lost 3 bases, J lost 2 bases, and 17 bases lay in between. The DNA of the CDR3 is TGTGCCAGCAGCTCATTTGGGCTCCCAAACAACTATGGCTACACCTTC. Translated, it gives CASSSFGLPNNYGYTF.

This clonotype has just a few counts. The V call is TRBV18, the J call TRBJ1-1; D is undetermined. With 3 bases removed from V and 0 bases from J, the gap between germline ends came to 11 bases. The CDR3 extends over 15 amino acids. In germline, CDR1 is KGHSH, CDR2 LQKENI. The CDR3 bases are TGTGCCAGCTCACCGGGAGGTTACATGAACACTGAAGCTTTCTTT. Protein product: CASSPGGYMNTEAFF.

This clonotype appeared many times. The gene calls are TRBV5-1 and TRBJ2-7; 10 bases match TRBD2. Unmatched junction bases numbered 4, after V lost 4 bases and J lost 3 bases. This CDR3 is 14 amino acids long. Per the germline V gene, CDR1 is SGHRS and CDR2 is YFSETQ. The CDR3 nucleotides read TGCGCCAGCAGCGCTAGCGGGGGAAACTACGAGCAGTACTTC. This codes for CASSASGGNYEQYF.

This clonotype showed up many times. The genes are TRBV28 and TRBJ1-3, with unresolved D. The CDR3 covers 15 residues. V lost 0 bases, J lost 0 bases, and 6 bases lay in between. From germline, CDR1 is MDHEN and CDR2 SYDVKM. The chain's CDR3 is CASSLWAVSGNTIYF. Written as DNA, the CDR3 is TGTGCCAGCAGTTTATGGGCAGTCTCTGGAAACACCATATATTTT.

The rearrangement links TRBV11-2 to TRBJ1-2; 10 nucleotides agree with TRBD1. The CDR3 contains 15 residues. The V gene's germline CDR1 is SGHAT and CDR2 FQNNGV. V dropped 4 bases and J dropped 3; count of bases not matched to a gene: 5. CDR3 DNA sequence: TGTGCCAGCAGCTCCACGACAGGGGGCGACTATGGCTACACCTTC. Protein product: CASSSTTGGDYGYTF.

The sample holds many counts of this clonotype. V gene TRBV12-3 or TRBV12-4 combines with J gene TRBJ2-7; a weak D match, TRBD1 (7 bases). V was cut by 1 base and J by 3 bases, with 13 bases left in between. CDR3 length equals 15 residues. This CDR3 is CASSLGGTDLYEQYF. The CDR3, as DNA: TGTGCCAGCAGTTTAGGCGGGACAGATCTCTACGAGCAGTACTTC.

V usage is TRBV10-2 and J usage is TRBJ2-2, with D possibly called TRBD1 or TRBD2 (5 bases each). Per germline, CDR1 WSHSY and CDR2 SAAADI. There are 17 residues in the CDR3. Trimming cost V 4 bases and J 4 bases, with 19 bases left between them. CDR3 coding DNA: TGCGCCAGCAGTGTTGCTCCCCCGGGACGAACCACCGGGGAGCTGTTTTTT. Translation: CASSVAPPGRTTGELFF.

With respect to this clonotype: Just one base apart from a much larger clone, this may be a read error. The chain employs TRBV6-1 and TRBJ2-7, with 13 bases aligning to TRBD2. Germline trimming cut 5 bases from V and 0 bases from J; bases unmatched to any gene: 1. This CDR3 region has 15 residues. Germline lookup yields CDR1 MNHNS and CDR2 SASEGT. CDR3 DNA: TGTGCCAGCAGTCGGACTAGCGGGAGCTCCTACGAGCAGTACGTC. Translating it yields CASSRTSGSSYEQYV.

This chain joins TRBV29-1 and TRBJ1-1; tentative D call: TRBD1 (5 bases). Per germline, CDR1 SQVTM and CDR2 ANQGSEA. Trimming took off 4 bases at V and 3 bases at J, with 30 bases between the two ends. This CDR3 spans 19 amino acids. CDR3 protein: CSVVLTSGVGRIWHTEAFF. CDR3 bases: TGCAGCGTTGTCCTTACCTCGGGGGTCGGGCGTATTTGGCACACTGAAGCTTTCTTT.

This clonotype has only a few counts. This chain joins TRBV27 and TRBJ1-1; D ambiguous. Trimming pared 3 bases from V and 2 bases from J, leaving 7 bases between. The CDR3 consists of 13 residues. Per the germline V gene, CDR1 is MNHEY and CDR2 is SMNVEV (reference sequence). This chain's CDR3 is CASSFFTNTEAFF. The CDR3 DNA reads as TGTGCCAGCAGTTTCTTCACAAACACTGAAGCTTTCTTT.

This clonotype was picked up many times. The chain has TRBV7-3 and TRBJ1-2, with D possibly matching TRBD1 (5 bases). V was shortened by 8 bases and J by 3 bases, with 19 bases between the two germline ends. The CDR3 totals 15 residues. Per the germline V gene, CDR1 is SGHTA and CDR2 is FQGTGA. The CDR3 bases are TGTGCCAGCGCACGGGGCGGGGCGGGGGACTATGGCTACACCTTC. Residues: CASARGGAGDYGYTF.

The chain combines TRBV20-1 with TRBJ2-1; TRBD1 might be the D (5 bases). This CDR3 has 14 amino acids. CDR1 is DFQATT, CDR2 SNEGSKA, per germline (reference sequence). V gave up 3 bases and J gave up 9 bases, with 18 bases separating them. The CDR3 loop is CSASHMAGWVEQFF. CDR3 DNA: TGCAGTGCTAGTCATATGGCAGGGTGGGTTGAGCAGTTCTTC.

This clonotype was counted many times. The genes are TRBV7-2 and TRBJ1-4; no clear D gene. Germline loops: CDR1 SGHTA, CDR2 FQGNSA. The V gene lost 1 base and the J gene lost 1 base, with 7 bases spanning the gap. This CDR3 comprises 15 residues. The CDR3 sequence is CASSLVGGTNEKLFF. DNA of the CDR3: TGTGCCAGCAGCTTAGTCGGCGGAACTAATGAAAAACTGTTTTTT.

The V call is TRBV20-1, the J call TRBJ1-4, with D possibly being TRBD1 (6 bases). Trimming removed 0 bases from V and 3 bases from J, with 11 bases in between. CDR3 length equals 15 residues. Germline CDR1 reads DFQATT; CDR2 reads SNEGSKA (reference sequence). CDR3 sequence: CSARDGRGSNEKLFF. DNA of the CDR3: TGCAGTGCTAGAGATGGAAGGGGGTCTAATGAAAAACTGTTTTTT.

Comments on this clonotype: This may arise from a read error, as a much more abundant clone is one base away. The chain carries TRBV6-1 and TRBJ2-5; 7 nucleotides agree with TRBD2. The CDR3 has 15 residues. Germline CDR1 reads MNHNS; CDR2 reads SASEGT. Losses at the gene ends were 5 bases for V and 4 bases for J; bases not matched to a gene: 10. The CDR3: CASSPGGSSGETQYF. CDR3 DNA: TGTGCCAGCAGTCCGGGAGGATCTTCGGGAGAGACCCAGTACTTC.

This clonotype occurred a few times. The rearrangement links TRBV30 to TRBJ2-7; no reliable D call. Germline CDR1 and CDR2: GTSNPN and SVGIG (reference sequence). The CDR3 loop spans 14 amino acids. Trimming removed 5 bases at V and 2 bases at J, with 16 bases between. The CDR3 coding sequence is TGTGCCTGGGGAGACCCGTCCCCCCCCTACGAGCAGTACTTC. It encodes CAWGDPSPPYEQYF.

DNA of the CDR3: TGTGCCGGTCCGGTCGGCTCTGGAAACACCATATATTTT. Its translation: CAGPVGSGNTIYF. The rearrangement uses TRBV30 and TRBJ1-3; no reliable D call. Germline V gene lookup returns CDR1 GTSNPN and CDR2 SVGIG (reference sequence). Trimming cost V 8 bases and J 0 bases, with 11 bases left between them. This CDR3 region has 13 residues.

This clonotype was detected ten times or more. This chain uses TRBV28 with TRBJ1-5; D remains unclear. CDR3 size: 15 residues. The V gene lost 6 bases and the J gene lost 6 bases, with 18 bases spanning the gap. CDR1 and CDR2 from the germline V gene are MDHEN and SYDVKM. The CDR3 DNA reads TGTGCCAGCAGGCGGTCTGGGTTGGCCGGTCAGCCCCAGCATTTT. Translating it yields CASRRSGLAGQPQHF.

J is TRBJ2-7 and V is TRBV10-3; TRBD1 matches at 11 bases. This CDR3 region has 21 residues. CDR1 is ENHRY, CDR2 SYGVKD, per germline. V lost 3 bases, J lost 1 base, and 20 bases stayed unmatched. CDR3 in amino acids: CAISDGVRDRGRLARSYEQYF. The CDR3 DNA reads as TGTGCCATCAGTGATGGGGTCCGGGACAGGGGGAGGTTAGCGAGGTCCTACGAGCAGTACTTC.

This clonotype was recorded many times. The chain combines TRBV20-1 with TRBJ1-1; the D gene is possibly TRBD1 (6 bases). Germline-derived CDR1 and CDR2 are DFQATT and SNEGSKA (reference sequence). Trimming cost V 6 bases and J 7 bases, with 9 bases left between them. The CDR3 is made up of 10 amino acids. The CDR3 loop is CSARTVEAFF. The CDR3 DNA reads as TGCAGTGCCAGGACAGTTGAAGCTTTCTTT.

This clonotype was seen ten or more times. The genes are TRBV11-2 and TRBJ2-7; D is uncertain. V gave up 1 base and J gave up 4 bases, with 8 bases separating them. This CDR3 is 13 amino acids long. The V gene's germline CDR1 is SGHAT and CDR2 FQNNGV. CDR3 region: CASSLGTDYEQYF. CDR3 sequence (DNA): TGTGCCAGCAGCTTAGGGACGGATTACGAGCAGTACTTC.

Points on this clonotype: A much larger clone differs from this one at a single base, so this may be a read error. V usage is TRBV6-1 and J usage is TRBJ1-2, with TRBD1 as a possible D gene (5 bases). CDR3 length: 18 amino acids. CDR1 is MNHNS and CDR2 is SASEGT in the germline V gene. The CDR3 spells CAGSASARDGGLLGGYTF. Here the CDR3 DNA reads TGTGCCGGCAGTGCCAGCGCGAGGGACGGAGGGTTGTTGGGTGGCTACACCTTC.

Concerning this clonotype itself: Since a much larger clone is just one base distant, this may be a read error. The chain has TRBV28 and TRBJ1-6; tentatively, D is TRBD1 (5 bases). From germline, CDR1 is MDHEN and CDR2 SYDVKM. The ends were cut back, 5 bases at V and 11 bases at J, with 19 bases in the middle. This CDR3 region has 15 residues. The CDR3 nucleotides are TGTGCCAGCAGTAGCCCGGGCAGGGCCGGCCCACCCCTCCACTTT. Amino acid sequence: CASSSPGRAGPPLHF. Full variable domain (remainder filled in from reference TRBV28 and TRBJ1-6): DVKVTQSSRYLVKRTGEKVFLECVQDMDHENMFWYRQDPGLGLRLIYFSYDVKMKEKGDIPEGYSVSREKKERFSLILESASTNQTSMYLCASSSPGRAGPPLHFGNGTRLTVT.

This clonotype was detected ten times or more. The chain combines TRBV6-1 with TRBJ1-1; no clear D gene. Trimming pared 6 bases from V and 0 bases from J, leaving 11 bases between. The CDR3 has 14 residues. Germline V gene data show CDR1 as MNHNS and CDR2 as SASEGT. Written as DNA, the CDR3 is TGTGCCAGCAGAGGGAATCGGGTGAACACTGAAGCTTTCTTT. This encodes CASRGNRVNTEAFF.

Ten or more counts support this clonotype. This rearrangement joins TRBV11-1 to TRBJ1-6; D remains unclear. This CDR3 contains 13 residues. V lost 1 base, J lost 10 bases, and 8 bases lay in between. Germline V gives CDR1 SGHAT, CDR2 FQDESV (reference sequence). The CDR3 loop is CASSLGSQSPLHF. The DNA of the CDR3 is TGTGCCAGCAGCTTAGGATCGCAGTCACCCCTCCACTTT.

This clonotype was detected many times. The chain joins TRBV7-2 to TRBJ2-5; 9 bases fit TRBD2. Germline loops: CDR1 SGHTA, CDR2 FQGNSA. The CDR3 is 15 residues long. V lost 2 bases, J lost 10 bases, and 11 bases stayed unmatched. CDR3 region: CASSLSAGGARIQYF. In DNA, the CDR3 is TGTGCCAGCAGCTTAAGCGCGGGAGGGGCCAGGATCCAGTACTTC.

The V call is TRBV20-1, the J call TRBJ2-7; D is undetermined. Germline CDR1 DFQATT, CDR2 SNEGSKA (reference sequence). There are 12 residues in the CDR3. V lost 3 bases and J lost 0, with 6 bases in between. CDR3 DNA: TGCAGTGCTAGTCCGGGCTCCTACGAGCAGTACTTC. This translates into CSASPGSYEQYF.

In this sample, this clonotype turned up many times. The V call is TRBV11-2, the J call TRBJ2-5; 9 bases line up with TRBD2. The V and J ends lost 5 bases and 4 bases, in that order; junction bases with no gene match: 11. The CDR3 loop spans 16 amino acids. In germline, CDR1 is SGHAT, CDR2 FQNNGV. The CDR3 sequence is CASSQWGAGGRETQYF. CDR3 coding DNA: TGTGCCAGCAGCCAGTGGGGAGCGGGAGGCCGAGAGACCCAGTACTTC.

This clonotype is a singleton in its sample. This chain joins TRBV6-1 and TRBJ2-2; TRBD1 aligns across 10 bases. The CDR3 runs to 16 residues. The V gene's germline CDR1 is MNHNS and CDR2 SASEGT. Trimming at V came to 5 bases and at J to 3 bases, leaving 6 bases not matched to a gene. The CDR3 loop is CASSPRDRGYTGELFF. The CDR3 bases are TGTGCCAGCAGTCCCCGGGACAGGGGTTACACCGGGGAGCTGTTTTTT.

This clonotype was counted ten times or more. The V call is TRBV30, the J call TRBJ1-2; 7 bases map to TRBD1. The CDR3 loop spans 14 amino acids. V lost 5 bases, J lost 3 bases, and 9 bases stayed unmatched. CDR1 GTSNPN and CDR2 SVGIG come from the germline V gene (reference sequence). This chain's CDR3 is CAWEGHRGDYGYTF. The DNA of the CDR3 is TGTGCCTGGGAGGGCCACAGGGGCGACTATGGCTACACCTTC.

Here the CDR3 DNA reads TGTGCCACCAGTGACTCGGGACGGACCTACGAGCAGTACTTC. Its translation: CATSDSGRTYEQYF. V and J are TRBV24-1 and TRBJ2-7; D is tentatively TRBD1 or TRBD2 (5 bases each). Looked up from germline, CDR1 is KGHDR and CDR2 is SFDVKD. The CDR3 has 14 residues. V lost 4 bases, J lost 2 bases, and 11 bases lay in between.